One sample yielded the 21 T cell receptor delta chains listed below, sequenced in a study of γδ T cells in repeated Plasmodium falciparum infection. TCRdb fed the multiplex PCR reads to CATT. The sample consists of 85,000 to 100,000 delta-chain clones, more than 0.85% of them appearing once. Gammadelta T cells were flow-sorted from PBMC into Vgamma9/Vdelta2+ and Vdelta2-negative populations for bulk analysis. Sequenced sample: gamma-delta T cells from blood. The origin of the receptors is a pool of human donors (malaria-infected and uninfected, not separated).

This clone was observed a few times. TCRdb's protein, taken from a much larger clone, differs from this DNA's translation at residue 5, likely owing to a read error; the protein displayed comes from the DNA. This chain links TRDV2 with TRDJ1; TRDD3 aligns across 7 bases. There are 15 residues in the CDR3. Trimming cost V 4 bases and J 8 bases; bases outside gene matches: 15. Germline CDR1 is GEAIGNYY and CDR2 is EKD. The CDR3: CACDRVAGDWGKLIF. DNA of the CDR3: TGTGCCTGTGATCGCGTGGCGGGAGACTGGGGCAAACTCATCTTT.

This clone occurred a few times. TCRdb attributes to this sequence the protein of a much larger clone, which differs from the DNA translation at residue 16; a read error is likely, and the protein displayed is translated from the DNA. V usage is TRDV1 and J usage is TRDJ1; 13 nucleotides align to TRDD3. The CDR3 is 21 amino acids. Germline V gives CDR1 TSWWSYY, CDR2 QGS. Trimming took 5 bases from V and 3 from J; bases not matched to a gene: 21. CDR3 in amino acids: CALGLTRRNNWGIRYADKLIF. CDR3 nucleotide sequence: TGTGCTCTTGGGCTTACTCGACGTAATAACTGGGGGATACGGTACGCCGATAAACTCATCTTT.

This clone was detected only a few times. The protein recorded in TCRdb matches a much larger clone and deviates from this DNA's translation at residue 14, suggesting a read error; the protein here is obtained by translating the DNA. The V and J genes are TRDV2 and TRDJ1, with 8 bases lining up with TRDD3. Germline matching of the DNA provided the J gene here, since TCRdb leaves it blank. The length of the CDR3 is 19 residues. After removal of 3 bases from V and 3 bases from J, the junction contained 20 bases not matched to a gene. Looked up from germline, CDR1 is GEAIGNYY and CDR2 is EKD. CDR3 sequence: CACDSDSSGGPVYADKLIF. CDR3 coding DNA: TGTGCCTGTGACTCTGACTCTTCTGGGGGACCGGTGTACGCCGATAAACTCATCTTT.

As regards this clone: With only one base between it and a far larger clone, this is likely a read error. Other DNA sequences in the sample encode the same CDR3. The chain joins TRDV2 to TRDJ1, with TRDD3 matching over 8 bases. This CDR3 spans 19 amino acids. Germline-derived CDR1 and CDR2 are GEAIGNYY and EKD. The CDR3 region is CACDTPWTGGPHPTDKLIF. For the CDR3, the DNA is TGTGCCTGTGACACTCCTTGGACTGGGGGCCCCCACCCCACCGACAAACTCATCTTT.

Turning to this clone: TCRdb's listed protein matches a much larger clone and diverges from this DNA's translation at residue 14, likely through a read error; the protein shown comes from the DNA. The chain couples TRDV2 to TRDJ1, with TRDD3 as a possible D gene (9 bases). The J gene was missing in TCRdb and was found by matching the end of the DNA to germline. This CDR3 contains 21 residues. V was pared by 0 bases and J by 0 bases, with 28 bases between. CDR1 is GEAIGNYY, CDR2 EKD, per germline. The CDR3 DNA follows: TGTGCCTGTGACACCCGGAACACTTCCTACCTGGGGGATGCGTACACCGATAAACTCATCTTT. Translated, it gives CACDTRNTSYLGDAYTDKLIF.

Concerning this clone itself: TCRdb shows a much larger clone's protein in place of this DNA's translation, and the two differ at residue 5, likely through a read error; the protein shown is translated from the DNA. The rearrangement joins TRDV1 to TRDJ1, with TRDD3 matching over 12 bases. The J gene was not available in TCRdb and was assigned here by matching the DNA to germline segments. Germline assignment: CDR1 TSWWSYY and CDR2 QGS. V lost 4 bases to trimming and J lost 0 bases; unmatched junction nucleotides: 21. The CDR3 covers 22 residues. The CDR3 region is CALGGRRETGGYQGSYTDKLIF. Written as DNA, the CDR3 is TGTGCTCTTGGGGGACGGAGGGAGACTGGGGGATACCAAGGGTCGTACACCGATAAACTCATCTTT.

This clone was counted between two and nine times. TCRdb has a much larger clone's protein, which differs at residue 8 from the translation of this DNA, likely because of a read error; what is shown is the protein translated from the DNA. The rearrangement joins TRDV1 to TRDJ1, with a possible D match to TRDD3 (7 bases). In the absence of a J gene in TCRdb, the DNA was matched to germline to assign it here. This CDR3 comprises 28 residues. From germline, CDR1 is TSWWSYY and CDR2 QGS. The V gene lost 1 base and the J gene lost 4 bases, with 52 bases spanning the gap. The CDR3 protein is CALGERKGERGKSLRIPRGGWSVDKLIF. CDR3 bases: TGTGCTCTTGGGGAACGAAAGGGCGAAAGGGGAAAGTCCCTACGTATTCCTAGGGGGGGATGGTCGGTCGATAAACTCATCTTT.

About this clone itself: A read error likely explains this, since a far larger clone differs by one base. The sample carries other DNA sequences with the same CDR3. The CDR3 protein is CALGELSISYQGGSITYTDKLIF. The CDR3 nucleotides read TGCGCTCTTGGGGAACTTTCCATTTCCTACCAGGGGGGGTCCATCACCTACACCGATAAACTCATCTTT. The V call is TRDV1, the J call TRDJ1, with 7 bases that match TRDD2. Here the J gene came from matching the DNA to germline, since TCRdb omits it. This CDR3 spans 23 amino acids. Germline V gene sequence: CDR1 TSWWSYY, CDR2 QGS.

To note about this clone: A far larger clone is one base from this, pointing to a likely read error. The same CDR3 arises from other DNA sequences in this sample as well. The V call is TRDV1, the J call TRDJ1, with 13 bases lining up with TRDD3. From germline, CDR1 is TSWWSYY and CDR2 QGS. After removal of 2 bases from V and 2 bases from J, the junction contained 23 bases not matched to a gene. CDR3 length equals 23 residues. The CDR3 sequence is CALGEIGGTSSSYWGIRTDKLIF. In nucleotides, the CDR3 is TGTGCTCTTGGGGAAATTGGGGGAACCTCCTCTTCATACTGGGGGATACGGACCGATAAACTCATCTTT.

This clone was observed a few times. TCRdb's listed protein matches a much larger clone and diverges from this DNA's translation at residue 6, likely through a read error; the protein shown comes from the DNA. The rearrangement links TRDV1 to TRDJ1; D may be TRDD2 or TRDD3 (8 bases each). The J gene, left out of TCRdb, was set here by checking the DNA against germline. V was pared by 2 bases and J by 0 bases, with 40 bases between. The CDR3 totals 25 residues. The germline V gene has CDR1 TSWWSYY and CDR2 QGS. CDR3 amino acids: CALGETPPPASYPYWGLEYTDKLIF. DNA of the CDR3: TGTGCTCTTGGGGAAACGCCACCCCCGGCTTCCTACCCTTACTGGGGGCTGGAGTACACCGATAAACTCATCTTT.

Of note for this clone: A far larger clone is just one base off, so this is likely a read error. The same CDR3 is also encoded by other DNA sequences in this sample. The chain has TRDV2 and TRDJ1; TRDD3 matches 7 bases. The J gene was not available in TCRdb and was assigned here by matching the DNA to germline segments. CDR3 length: 15 residues. Germline loops: CDR1 GEAIGNYY, CDR2 EKD. The CDR3 loop is CACDTVGISTDKLIF. CDR3 nucleotide sequence: TGTGCTTGTGACACAGTGGGGATAAGTACCGATAAACTCATCTTT.

To note about this clone: A far more abundant clone sits one base away, making this likely a read error. Other DNA variants within this sample encode the same CDR3. The J gene is TRDJ3, the V gene TRDV2, with 7 bases matching TRDD3. This CDR3 comprises 22 residues. Germline CDR1 GEAIGNYY, CDR2 EKD. The CDR3 bases are TGTGCCTGCGACACTTCAGGGGGATCTATATCTGGAAGCTCCTGGGACACCCGACAGATGTTTTTC. Its translation is CACDTSGGSISGSSWDTRQMFF.

On this clone: A far larger clone is one nucleotide away, so this likely arose from a read error. Within the sample, other DNA sequences also encode this same CDR3. The chain links TRDV1 to TRDJ1; 10 nucleotides line up with TRDD3. In the absence of a J gene in TCRdb, the DNA was matched to germline to assign it here. The junction had 25 bases not matched to a gene; V was cut back by 3 bases and J by 0 bases. CDR1 and CDR2 (germline): TSWWSYY, QGS. This CDR3 has 23 amino acids. The CDR3 spells CALGEVLAPLGGYPGPYTDKLIF. As DNA, the CDR3 is TGTGCTCTTGGGGAGGTTCTGGCTCCCCTTGGGGGATACCCTGGGCCCTACACCGATAAACTCATCTTT.

Turning to this clone: A read error is likely here: a far larger clone is one base away. Other DNA sequences from this sample encode an identical CDR3 as well. The rearrangement links TRDV1 to TRDJ1; a possible D gene is TRDD3 (6 bases). Germline V lookup: CDR1 TSWWSYY, CDR2 QGS. The CDR3 loop spans 16 amino acids. The CDR3 here is CALTLGDTPYTDKLIF. CDR3 sequence (DNA): TGTGCTCTTACCCTCGGAGATACGCCTTACACCGATAAACTAATCTTT.

Details on this clone: A far more abundant clone sits one base away, making this likely a read error. Other DNA sequences in this sample translate to the same CDR3. The CDR3 is CACDPASLGDPHTDKLIF. The CDR3 nucleotides are TGTGCCTGTGACCCAGCATCGCTGGGGGATCCTCACACCGATAAACTCATCTTT. J is TRDJ1 and V is TRDV2, with 9 bases identical to TRDD3. The V gene end was trimmed by 3 bases and the J gene end by 0 bases; junction bases not matched to a gene: 13. This CDR3 region has 18 residues. Germline CDR1 is GEAIGNYY and CDR2 is EKD.

A few counts support this clone. The amino acid sequence in TCRdb belongs to a much larger clone and departs from this DNA's translation at residue 7, likely a sequencing read error; the sequence shown is translated from the DNA. The V call is TRDV1, the J call TRDJ1; D is possibly TRDD3 (6 bases). TCRdb gives no J gene; it was assigned here by matching the DNA to germline. The CDR3 is 19 residues long. The V gene's germline CDR1 is TSWWSYY and CDR2 QGS. The V end was cut by 4 bases, the J end by 0 bases, with 24 bases between. CDR3 sequence reads: CALGGMGWGPRAYTDKLIF. DNA of the CDR3: TGTGCTCTTGGGGGGATGGGCTGGGGTCCCCGGGCCTACACCGATAAACTCATCTTT.

This clone showed up just a few times. A far larger clone is one base from this, pointing to a likely read error. This specimen includes other DNA sequences encoding the same CDR3. No J gene call was made, and the V gene is TRDV1; the table names TRDD3, a call not compared with the DNA. Germline CDR1 is TSWWSYY and CDR2 is QGS. This CDR3 has 16 amino acids. The CDR3: CALGELAYRTGGRLIF. CDR3 nucleotides: TGTGCTCTCGGGGAACTCGCGTACCGTACTGGGGGCCGCCTCATCTTT.

This clone was seen more than once but under ten times. For this DNA, TCRdb reports the protein of a much larger clone, which diverges at residue 8, most likely from a read error; the protein presented here is translated directly from the DNA. This chain joins TRDV2 and TRDJ1; TRDD3 agrees at 9 bases. TCRdb carries no J gene annotation; the J gene was assigned here by matching the DNA with germline. CDR1 is GEAIGNYY and CDR2 is EKD in the germline V gene. With 3 bases clipped from V and 0 bases from J, the junction kept 13 bases outside the gene matches. CDR3 length equals 18 residues. CDR3 in amino acids: CACDPRINWGTNTDKLIF. The DNA for the CDR3 is TGTGCCTGTGACCCCCGAATCAACTGGGGGACTAACACCGATAAACTCATCTTT.

This clone has ten or more counts. Distinct nucleotide sequences in the sample also encode this CDR3. The chain links TRDV1 to TRDJ1; 7 nucleotides match TRDD3. V lost 0 bases, J lost 0 bases, and 19 bases stayed unmatched. The germline V gene encodes CDR1 TSWWSYY and CDR2 QGS. There are 21 residues in the CDR3. This chain's CDR3 is CALGELKVLSTWGEYTDKLIF. Here the CDR3 DNA reads TGTGCTCTTGGGGAACTGAAAGTTCTGTCCACCTGGGGGGAATACACCGATAAACTCATCTTT.

Concerning this clone: TCRdb pairs this DNA with a much larger clone's protein that differs at residue 6, likely a read error; the protein shown was translated from the DNA. V usage is TRDV1 and J usage is TRDJ1, with 7 bases identical to TRDD3. Germline matching of the DNA provided the J gene here, since TCRdb leaves it blank. Germline CDR1 is TSWWSYY and CDR2 is QGS. Unmatched junction bases numbered 21, after V lost 2 bases and J lost 0 bases. This CDR3 has 21 amino acids. In DNA, the CDR3 is TGTGCTCTTGGGGAAGTTTCCCGCTACTGGGGAACAGAGAGGGACACCGATAAACTCATCTTT. Its translation is CALGEVSRYWGTERDTDKLIF.

Remarks on this clone: TCRdb's protein, taken from a much larger clone, differs from this DNA's translation at residue 15, likely owing to a read error; the protein displayed comes from the DNA. The V and J genes are TRDV1 and TRDJ1; 11 positions agree with TRDD3. This CDR3 contains 18 residues. Germline V gives CDR1 TSWWSYY, CDR2 QGS. Here the CDR3 reads CALIPTLGDTPYTDELIF. In nucleotides, the CDR3 is TGTGCTCTTATTCCTACGCTGGGGGATACCCCGTACACCGATGAACTCATCTTT.